Sequencing of this T cell receptor beta chain was carried out in a study of blood T cell repertoires in COVID-19. Study background: Sites across the United States, Italy and Spain contributed samples from acute and convalescent COVID-19. From T cells, B-cell-depleted T cells, or PBMCs came the material, which was cDNA or gDNA.

Deletions cut 5 bases from V and 4 bases from J, with 11 bases between. In germline, CDR1 is MDHEN, CDR2 SYDVKM. The CDR3 contains 13 residues. Authors' analysis steps: Researchers report that nucleated cell counts were estimated from reference gene primer amplification. This table comes from immunoSEQ multiplex PCR, and its TCRdb copy is limited to in-frame clones, with some not included. That table furnishes V, J and clone size, whereas the DNA furnished D and trimming. The table shows some 190,000 clones, with less than 80% occurring only once. The sequenced sample consisted of peripheral blood. V gene TRBV28 combines with J gene TRBJ1-2; D perhaps matches TRBD1 (5 bases). The sequence was obtained from a woman in her forties or fifties with acute or convalescent COVID-19. The CDR3 protein is CASSVDISYGYTF. The CDR3 region has the DNA TGTGCCAGCAGTGTGGACATCTCCTATGGCTACACCTTC.